Each of the 31 T cell receptor beta chains below was sequenced from the same sample in a study of OX40 agonist ivuxolimab in advanced cancers. Repertoires were generated with immunoSEQ multiplex PCR, while TCRdb's copy carries only in-frame clones and drops some. This sample has 64,000 or so clones, with approximately 80% found just once. The sequences come from CD4+ or CD8+ T cells sorted from blood, collected in a trial of the OX40 agonist ivuxolimab. The origin of the receptors is an adult with an advanced solid tumor such as melanoma, head and neck, liver or kidney cancer.

The genes are TRBV14 and TRBJ2-3, with D perhaps matching TRBD1 (6 bases). The V and J ends lost 1 base and 3 bases respectively, with 11 bases between them. Germline V gene sequence: CDR1 SGHDN, CDR2 FVKESK. This CDR3 is built from 15 residues. CDR3 residues: CASSQGVTGTDTQYF. The CDR3 nucleotides read TGTGCCAGCAGCCAAGGGGTCACAGGGACAGATACGCAGTATTTT.

For this clone: The identical CDR3 is also encoded by other nucleotide sequences in the sample. CDR3 residues: CASSFYPVYEQYF. The CDR3 nucleotides read TGTGCCAGCAGCTTTTACCCCGTCTACGAGCAGTACTTC. This chain links TRBV7-9 with TRBJ2-7, with D unclear. The CDR3 consists of 13 residues. Germline V gene data show CDR1 as SEHNR and CDR2 as FQNEAQ (reference sequence). The V end lost 3 bases, the J end lost 3 bases, and 9 bases lay between the germline ends.

The chain employs TRBV7-6 and TRBJ2-2; unclear D gene. V was cut by 0 bases and J by 4 bases, with 9 bases left in between. The CDR3 sequence is 15 residues long. Germline values: CDR1 SGHVS, CDR2 FNYEAQ. In nucleotides, the CDR3 is TGTGCCAGCAGCTTAGCGTCAACAGTCACCGGGGAGCTGTTTTTT. Its protein product is CASSLASTVTGELFF.

This clone occurred a few times. The chain has TRBV2 and TRBJ2-5; unclear D gene. There are 11 residues in the CDR3. CDR1 and CDR2 (germline): SNHLY, FYNNEI. Trimming took 5 bases from V and 1 from J, leaving 2 bases between them. CDR3 loop: CASSFQETQYF. CDR3 coding DNA: TGTGCCAGCAGTTTCCAAGAGACCCAGTACTTC.

The V and J genes are TRBV9 and TRBJ2-3; 7 bases align to TRBD2. The CDR3 is 15 residues long. V dropped 0 bases and J dropped 3; count of bases not matched to a gene: 4. Germline V CDR1 and CDR2: SGDLS, YYNGEE. The CDR3 loop is CASSVAAGVTDTQYF. The DNA for the CDR3 is TGTGCCAGCAGCGTAGCGGCGGGAGTAACAGATACGCAGTATTTT.

V and J are TRBV9 and TRBJ2-7, with a weak D call TRBD2 (6 bases). Trimming left V 3 bases short and J 6 bases short, with 22 bases between. The CDR3 runs 16 residues. Per germline, CDR1 SGDLS and CDR2 YYNGEE. The CDR3 loop reads CASSGWVGLSPPEQYF. DNA of the CDR3: TGTGCCAGCAGCGGATGGGTGGGACTTTCGCCCCCCGAGCAGTACTTC.

The CDR3 here is CASSLRPGTGGEKLFF. The CDR3 bases are TGCGCCAGCAGCTTGAGGCCCGGGACAGGAGGTGAAAAACTGTTTTTT. The chain links TRBV5-1 to TRBJ1-4; 8 positions match TRBD1. CDR1 SGHRS and CDR2 YFSETQ come from the germline V gene. After removal of 1 base from V and 7 bases from J, the junction contained 9 bases not matched to a gene. CDR3 length: 16 amino acids.

This clone was detected a few times. The CDR3 here is CSAADTEAFF. CDR3 DNA: TGCAGTGCTGCCGACACTGAAGCTTTCTTT. The genes are TRBV20-1 and TRBJ1-1; D unresolved. V was trimmed by 5 bases and J by 3 bases, leaving 4 bases between them. Germline loops: CDR1 DFQATT, CDR2 SNEGSKA (reference sequence). The CDR3 runs 10 residues.

V usage is TRBV5-1 and J usage is TRBJ1-3; no reliable D call. Germline V lookup: CDR1 SGHRS, CDR2 YFSETQ. This CDR3 comprises 16 residues. V was shortened by 4 bases and J by 0 bases, with 14 bases between the two germline ends. CDR3 DNA: TGCGCCAGCAGCCCGCTGTCTGTGCGCTCTGGAAACACCATATATTTT. This translates into CASSPLSVRSGNTIYF.

This chain joins TRBV7-2 and TRBJ1-6; a possible D gene is TRBD1 (5 bases). Trimming cost V 3 bases and J 4 bases, with 7 bases left between them. The CDR3 extends over 14 amino acids. Germline V gene sequence: CDR1 SGHTA, CDR2 FQGNSA. CDR3 DNA sequence: TGTGCCAGCAGCTTGGGGGGTTATAATTCACCCCTCCACTTT. Protein sequence: CASSLGGYNSPLHF.

The V gene is TRBV10-3, the J gene TRBJ2-7, with D perhaps matching TRBD2 (5 bases). Germline CDR1 is ENHRY and CDR2 is SYGVKD. V was pared by 6 bases and J by 2 bases, with 11 bases between. There are 13 residues in the CDR3. CDR3 DNA: TGTGCCATCAGGTCCTCGGGGACCTACGAGCAGTACTTC. Translation gives CAIRSSGTYEQYF.

This sequence joins TRBV6-1 and TRBJ2-7; D may be TRBD2 (6 bases). The V and J ends lost 8 bases and 3 bases respectively, with 14 bases between them. Germline V gives CDR1 MNHNS, CDR2 SASEGT. The CDR3 extends over 13 amino acids. The CDR3 sequence is CASAGGYNYEQYF. For the CDR3, the DNA is TGTGCCAGCGCTGGAGGGTACAACTACGAGCAGTACTTC.

The genes are TRBV19 and TRBJ1-2; D remains ambiguous. V dropped 4 bases and J dropped 0 bases, with 12 bases sitting between them. CDR1 is LNHDA, CDR2 SQIVND, per germline (reference sequence). CDR3 length: 15 amino acids. For the CDR3, the DNA is TGTGCCAGTAGTAGGGTGACGGAAGCTAACTATGGCTACACCTTC. Encoded protein: CASSRVTEANYGYTF.

This clone was detected a few times. The genes are TRBV4-1 and TRBJ2-3; no clear D gene. Trimming took off 1 base at V and 0 bases at J, with 11 bases between the two ends. CDR1 is MGHRA, CDR2 YSYEKL, per germline. The CDR3 totals 16 residues. The CDR3 DNA reads as TGCGCCAGCAGCCAAGTTACCAGGCCTAGCACAGATACGCAGTATTTT. Protein product: CASSQVTRPSTDTQYF.

This chain joins TRBV6-1 and TRBJ1-4, with D possibly TRBD1 on 5 matching bases. The CDR3 is 12 amino acids. Germline V gene lookup returns CDR1 MNHNS and CDR2 SASEGT. V lost 8 bases and J lost 7, with 11 bases in between. CDR3 in amino acids: CASRTGGEKLFF. CDR3 sequence (DNA): TGTGCCAGCCGAACGGGGGGTGAAAAACTGTTTTTT.

About this clone itself: A much more abundant neighbour one base away suggests this may be a read error. The genes are TRBV29-1 and TRBJ2-7; 9 nucleotides align to TRBD1. The CDR3 length is 12 residues. V trimming: 6 bases; J trimming: 6 bases; junction bases outside the gene matches: 6. Looked up from germline, CDR1 is SQVTM and CDR2 is ANQGSEA. The CDR3 reads CSVGTGLGEQYF. In DNA form, the CDR3 reads TGCAGCGTCGGGACAGGGTTGGGCGAGCAGTACTTC.

The chain links TRBV30 to TRBJ2-3; tentatively, D is TRBD2 (6 bases). The CDR3 consists of 14 residues. Trimming removed 0 bases at V and 2 bases at J, with 9 bases between. Per the germline V gene, CDR1 is GTSNPN and CDR2 is SVGIG (reference sequence). The CDR3 loop is CAWSVGSPTDTQYF. The CDR3, as DNA: TGTGCCTGGAGTGTCGGGAGCCCCACAGATACGCAGTATTTT.

This clone appeared a few times. The V gene is TRBV7-2, the J gene TRBJ2-5, with 7 bases identical to TRBD2. The germline CDR1 and CDR2 sequences are SGHTA and FQGNSA. This CDR3 is built from 17 residues. The trim removed 1 base at V and 3 bases at J, leaving 11 bases unmatched. For the CDR3, the DNA is TGTGCCAGCAGCTTAGTTGGCGGGAGCTACCCCAAAGAGACCCAGTACTTC. Translated, it gives CASSLVGGSYPKETQYF.

V gene TRBV7-6 combines with J gene TRBJ2-3; TRBD2 matches 8 bases. CDR3 length equals 16 residues. Per the germline V gene, CDR1 is SGHVS and CDR2 is FNYEAQ. With 1 base clipped from V and 3 bases from J, the junction kept 6 bases outside the gene matches. The CDR3 spells CASSLGVPGGTDTQYF. The CDR3 DNA is TGTGCCAGCAGCTTAGGAGTTCCGGGAGGGACAGATACGCAGTATTTT.

This chain joins TRBV5-1 and TRBJ2-1; no clear D gene. Germline-derived CDR1 and CDR2 are SGHRS and YFSETQ. Trimming took off 0 bases at V and 7 bases at J, with 8 bases between the two ends. This CDR3 comprises 13 residues. The CDR3: CASSLGSENEQFF. DNA for the CDR3: TGCGCCAGCAGCTTGGGTTCAGAGAATGAGCAGTTCTTC.

The chain uses TRBV19 and TRBJ2-2, with a possible D match to TRBD2 (7 bases). Germline V gives CDR1 LNHDA, CDR2 SQIVND (reference sequence). The CDR3 has 14 amino acids. The germline V and J ends were trimmed by 10 bases and 3 bases, with 15 bases remaining between them. CDR3 amino acids: CATEGGAYTGELFF. The CDR3 nucleotides read TGTGCCACCGAAGGGGGGGCGTACACCGGGGAGCTGTTTTTT.

J is TRBJ2-7 and V is TRBV6-5, with D maybe TRBD1 (5 bases). Germline values: CDR1 MNHEY, CDR2 SVGAGI. V was clipped by 6 bases and J by 3 bases, with 9 bases between them. This CDR3 has 12 residues. CDR3 sequence: CASSPGIYEQYF. The CDR3 DNA sequence: TGTGCCAGCAGCCCAGGGATCTACGAGCAGTACTTC.

The chain combines TRBV4-1 with TRBJ2-7, with D tentatively TRBD1 (6 bases). Germline V gene sequence: CDR1 MGHRA, CDR2 YSYEKL. Trimming stripped 4 bases from V and 5 bases from J, with 15 bases between. The CDR3 is 14 amino acids. This chain's CDR3 is CASSRLQGSHEQYF. Here the CDR3 DNA reads TGCGCCAGCAGCCGTTTACAGGGTAGCCACGAGCAGTACTTC.

V and J are TRBV9 and TRBJ1-2; 8 nucleotides align to TRBD1. V gave up 3 bases and J gave up 4 bases; unmatched junction bases: 11. The germline gives CDR1 SGDLS, CDR2 YYNGEE. The CDR3 runs to 16 residues. CDR3 in amino acids: CASSEGTGASLYGYTF. The CDR3 nucleotides read TGTGCCAGCAGCGAGGGGACAGGAGCATCCCTCTATGGCTACACCTTC.

This clone was counted only a few times. CDR3: CASIDRGDTGELFF. CDR3 DNA sequence: TGTGCCAGCATTGACAGGGGGGACACCGGGGAGCTGTTTTTT. The chain carries TRBV2 and TRBJ2-2, with 9 bases identical to TRBD1. V lost 7 bases, J lost 3 bases, and 3 bases stayed unmatched. Germline lookup yields CDR1 SNHLY and CDR2 FYNNEI. The CDR3 loop spans 14 amino acids.

The chain has TRBV7-8 and TRBJ2-7, with 12 bases fitting TRBD2. This CDR3 comprises 16 residues. V lost 5 bases and J lost 2; bases outside the gene matches: 7. Germline loops: CDR1 SGHVS, CDR2 FQNEAQ. The CDR3 loop is CASSGEGLAGPYEQYF. As DNA, the CDR3 is TGTGCCAGCAGCGGAGAAGGACTAGCGGGGCCCTACGAGCAGTACTTC.

This CDR3 reads CASSLAGGQGSGELFF. CDR3 bases: TGTGCCAGCAGCTTAGCCGGGGGACAGGGCAGCGGGGAGCTGTTTTTT. The gene calls are TRBV11-3 and TRBJ2-2; TRBD1 matches at 9 bases. V was pared by 1 base and J by 7 bases, with 7 bases of the junction left unmatched. Germline V CDR1 and CDR2: SGHNT, YENEEA. The length of the CDR3 is 16 residues.

The chain has TRBV30 and TRBJ2-5, with a weak D call TRBD2 (5 bases). The germline V gene encodes CDR1 GTSNPN and CDR2 SVGIG (reference sequence). The CDR3 extends over 12 amino acids. Deletions cut 1 base from V and 9 bases from J, with 12 bases between. The CDR3 spells CAWSGGKLAQYF. CDR3 nucleotides: TGTGCCTGGAGTGGAGGGAAGCTGGCCCAGTACTTC.

V and J are TRBV29-1 and TRBJ1-2, with TRBD1 matching 9 bases. This CDR3 region has 15 residues. V shed 4 bases and J 4 bases; nucleotides not matched to a gene: 10. Germline loops: CDR1 SQVTM, CDR2 ANQGSEA. Here the CDR3 reads CSVALGQGSIYGYTF. CDR3 coding DNA: TGCAGCGTTGCGCTAGGACAGGGGAGCATCTATGGCTACACCTTC.

This sequence joins TRBV6-5 and TRBJ1-3, with TRBD1 matching 11 bases. CDR1 and CDR2 from the germline V gene are MNHEY and SVGAGI. J gave up 4 bases and V 6 bases, and 5 bases lay outside the gene matches. This CDR3 spans 15 amino acids. This CDR3 reads CASRGQGAKGNTIYF. The CDR3 nucleotides read TGTGCCAGCAGAGGACAGGGGGCGAAAGGAAACACCATATATTTT.

The rearrangement uses TRBV19 and TRBJ1-3; the D gene is possibly TRBD1 (5 bases). CDR1 is LNHDA and CDR2 is SQIVND in the germline V gene (reference sequence). CDR3 size: 15 residues. Trimming stripped 6 bases from V and 0 bases from J, with 12 bases between. The CDR3 DNA is TGTGCCAGTAGAAGGACACACCACTCTGGAAACACCATATATTTT. Translating gives CASRRTHHSGNTIYF.